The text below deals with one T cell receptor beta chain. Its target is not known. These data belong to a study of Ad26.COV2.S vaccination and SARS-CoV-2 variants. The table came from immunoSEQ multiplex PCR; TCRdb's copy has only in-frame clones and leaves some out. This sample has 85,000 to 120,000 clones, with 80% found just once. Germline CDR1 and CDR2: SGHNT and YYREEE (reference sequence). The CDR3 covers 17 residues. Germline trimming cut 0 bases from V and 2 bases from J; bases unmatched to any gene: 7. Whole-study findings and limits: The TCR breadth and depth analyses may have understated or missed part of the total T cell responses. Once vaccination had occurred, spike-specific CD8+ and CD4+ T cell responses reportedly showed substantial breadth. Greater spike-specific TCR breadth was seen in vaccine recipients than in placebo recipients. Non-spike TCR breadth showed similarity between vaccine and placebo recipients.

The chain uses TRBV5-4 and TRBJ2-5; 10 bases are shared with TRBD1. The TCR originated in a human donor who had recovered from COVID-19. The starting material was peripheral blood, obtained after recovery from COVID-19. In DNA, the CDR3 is TGTGCCAGCAGCTTGGAGCCGAGGGACAGGGGTCAAGAGACCCAGTACTTC. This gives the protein CASSLEPRDRGQETQYF.